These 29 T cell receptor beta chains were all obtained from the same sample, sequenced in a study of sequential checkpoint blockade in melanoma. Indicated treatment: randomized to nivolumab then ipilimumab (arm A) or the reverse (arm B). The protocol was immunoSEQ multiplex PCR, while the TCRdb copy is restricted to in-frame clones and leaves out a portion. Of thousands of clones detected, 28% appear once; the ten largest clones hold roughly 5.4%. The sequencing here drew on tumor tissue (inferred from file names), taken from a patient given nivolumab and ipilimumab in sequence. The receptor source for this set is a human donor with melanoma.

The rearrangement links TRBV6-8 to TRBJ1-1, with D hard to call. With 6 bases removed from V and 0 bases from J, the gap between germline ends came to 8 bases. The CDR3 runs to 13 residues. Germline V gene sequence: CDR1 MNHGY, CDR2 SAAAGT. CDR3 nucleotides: TGTGCCAGCAGAGGGTCCCTGAACACTGAAGCTTTCTTT. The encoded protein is CASRGSLNTEAFF.

The CDR3 DNA follows: TGTGCCAGCGGTGGAGGACAGCGCCGTACAGATACGCAGTATTTT. Its protein is CASGGGQRRTDTQYF. The J gene is TRBJ2-3, the V gene TRBV11-3; D may be TRBD1 (6 bases). V shed 8 bases and J shed 3 bases, with 18 bases lying between them. The CDR3 length is 15 residues. Germline loops: CDR1 SGHNT, CDR2 YENEEA.

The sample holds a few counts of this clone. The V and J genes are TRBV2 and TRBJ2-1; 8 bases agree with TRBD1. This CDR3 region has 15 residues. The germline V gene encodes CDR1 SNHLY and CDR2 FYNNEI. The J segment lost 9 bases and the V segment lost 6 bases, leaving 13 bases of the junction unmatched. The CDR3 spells CASRERTGKVGEQFF. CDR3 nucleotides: TGTGCCAGCAGAGAGCGGACAGGGAAGGTGGGTGAGCAGTTCTTC.

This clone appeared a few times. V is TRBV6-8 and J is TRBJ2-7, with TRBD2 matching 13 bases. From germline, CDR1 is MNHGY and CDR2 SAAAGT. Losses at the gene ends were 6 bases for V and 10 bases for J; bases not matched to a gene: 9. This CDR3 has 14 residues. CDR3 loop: CASSPPGTSGTQYF. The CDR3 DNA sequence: TGTGCCAGCAGCCCCCCCGGGACTAGCGGGACACAGTACTTC.

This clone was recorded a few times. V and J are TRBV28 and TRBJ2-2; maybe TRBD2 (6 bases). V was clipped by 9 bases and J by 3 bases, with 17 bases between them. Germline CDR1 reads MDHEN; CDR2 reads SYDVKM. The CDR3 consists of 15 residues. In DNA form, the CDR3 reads TGTGCCAGTCACATTGCGGGACTGGACACCGGGGAGCTGTTTTTT. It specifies CASHIAGLDTGELFF.

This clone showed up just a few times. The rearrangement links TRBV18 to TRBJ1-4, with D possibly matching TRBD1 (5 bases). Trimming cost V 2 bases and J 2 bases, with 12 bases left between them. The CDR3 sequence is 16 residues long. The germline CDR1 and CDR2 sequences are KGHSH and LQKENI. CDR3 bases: TGTGCCAGCTCACCAGGCCGGGGGACCACTAATGAAAAACTGTTTTTT. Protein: CASSPGRGTTNEKLFF.

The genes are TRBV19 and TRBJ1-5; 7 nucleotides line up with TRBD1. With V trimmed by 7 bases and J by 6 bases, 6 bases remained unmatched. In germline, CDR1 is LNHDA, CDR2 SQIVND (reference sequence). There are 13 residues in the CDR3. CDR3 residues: CASTTDRTQPQHF. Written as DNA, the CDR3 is TGTGCCAGTACTACGGACAGGACTCAGCCCCAGCATTTT.

CDR3 loop: CASSVWQGKNTDTQYF. CDR3 sequence (DNA): TGTGCCAGCAGCGTGTGGCAGGGGAAAAACACAGATACGCAGTATTTT. The chain employs TRBV9 and TRBJ2-3; D may be TRBD1 (6 bases). V lost 2 bases, J lost 2 bases, and 15 bases lay in between. Germline V CDR1 and CDR2: SGDLS, YYNGEE. CDR3 length equals 16 residues.

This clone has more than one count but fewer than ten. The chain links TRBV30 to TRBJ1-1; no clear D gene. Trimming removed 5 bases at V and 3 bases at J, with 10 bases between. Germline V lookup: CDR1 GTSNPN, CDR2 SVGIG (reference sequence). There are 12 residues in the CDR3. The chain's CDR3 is CAWQRTYTEAFF. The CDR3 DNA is TGTGCCTGGCAAAGGACTTACACTGAAGCTTTCTTT.

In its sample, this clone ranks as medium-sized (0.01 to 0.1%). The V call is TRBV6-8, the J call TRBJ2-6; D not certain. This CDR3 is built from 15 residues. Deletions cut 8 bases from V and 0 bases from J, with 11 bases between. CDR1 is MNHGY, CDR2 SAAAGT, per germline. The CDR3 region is CASLGVFSGANVLTF. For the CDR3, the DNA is TGTGCCAGCCTAGGAGTATTCTCTGGGGCCAACGTCCTGACTTTC.

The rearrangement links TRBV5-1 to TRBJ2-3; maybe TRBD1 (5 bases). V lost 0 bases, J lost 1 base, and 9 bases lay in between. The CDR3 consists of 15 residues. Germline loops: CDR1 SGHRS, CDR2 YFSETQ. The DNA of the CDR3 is TGCGCCAGCAGCTTGGTAGGGGATCGCACAGATACGCAGTATTTT. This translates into CASSLVGDRTDTQYF.

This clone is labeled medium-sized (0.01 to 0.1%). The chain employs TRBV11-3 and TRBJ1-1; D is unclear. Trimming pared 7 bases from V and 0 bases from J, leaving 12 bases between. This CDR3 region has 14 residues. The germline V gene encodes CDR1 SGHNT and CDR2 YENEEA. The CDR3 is CASTPSVLNTEAFF. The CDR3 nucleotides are TGTGCCAGCACCCCGTCTGTCCTGAACACTGAAGCTTTCTTT.

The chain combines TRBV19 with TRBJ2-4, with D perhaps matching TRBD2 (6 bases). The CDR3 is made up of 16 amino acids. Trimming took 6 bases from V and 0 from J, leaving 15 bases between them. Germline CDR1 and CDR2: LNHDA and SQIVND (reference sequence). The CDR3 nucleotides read TGTGCCAGTAGGGGATCGGGGACTCTAGCCAAAAACATTCAGTACTTC. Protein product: CASRGSGTLAKNIQYF.

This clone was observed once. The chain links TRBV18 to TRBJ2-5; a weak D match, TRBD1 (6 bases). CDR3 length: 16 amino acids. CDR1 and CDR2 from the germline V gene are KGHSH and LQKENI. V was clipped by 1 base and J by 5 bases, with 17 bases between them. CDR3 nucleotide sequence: TGTGCCAGCTCACCACAGAACAGGGAACGGGTTGAGACCCAGTACTTC. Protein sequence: CASSPQNRERVETQYF.

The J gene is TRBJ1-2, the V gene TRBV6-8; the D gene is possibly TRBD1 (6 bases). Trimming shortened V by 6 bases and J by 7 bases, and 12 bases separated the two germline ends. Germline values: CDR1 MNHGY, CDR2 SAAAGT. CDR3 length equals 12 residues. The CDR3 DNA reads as TGTGCCAGCAGCCCCCAGGGGATTGGCTACACCTTC. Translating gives CASSPQGIGYTF.

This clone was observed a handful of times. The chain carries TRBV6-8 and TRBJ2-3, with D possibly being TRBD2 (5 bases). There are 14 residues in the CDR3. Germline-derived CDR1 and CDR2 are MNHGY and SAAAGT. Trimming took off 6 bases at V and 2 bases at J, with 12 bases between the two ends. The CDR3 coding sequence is TGTGCCAGCAGAATGGTCGGGAACACAGATACGCAGTATTTT. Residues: CASRMVGNTDTQYF.

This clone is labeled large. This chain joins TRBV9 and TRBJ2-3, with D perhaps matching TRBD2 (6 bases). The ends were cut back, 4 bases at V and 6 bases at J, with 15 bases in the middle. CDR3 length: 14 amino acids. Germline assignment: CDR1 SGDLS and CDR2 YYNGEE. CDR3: CASSFVGGVDTQYF. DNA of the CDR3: TGTGCCAGCAGCTTCGTAGGCGGGGTGGATACGCAGTATTTT. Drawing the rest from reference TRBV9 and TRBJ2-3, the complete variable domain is DSGVTQTPKHLITATGQRVTLRCSPRSGDLSVYWYQQSLDQGLQFLIQYYNGEERAKGNILERFSAQQFPDLHSELNLSSLELGDSALYFCASSFVGGVDTQYFGPGTRLTVL.

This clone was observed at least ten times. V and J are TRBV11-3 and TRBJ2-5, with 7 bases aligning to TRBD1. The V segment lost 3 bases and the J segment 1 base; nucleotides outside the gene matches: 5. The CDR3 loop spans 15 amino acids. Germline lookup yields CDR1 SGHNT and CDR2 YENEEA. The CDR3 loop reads CASSLISGGQETQYF. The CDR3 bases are TGTGCCAGCAGCTTGATTTCAGGGGGCCAAGAGACCCAGTACTTC. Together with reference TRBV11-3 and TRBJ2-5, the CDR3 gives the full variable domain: EAGVVQSPRYKIIEKKQPVAFWCNPISGHNTLYWYLQNLGQGPELLIRYENEEAVDDSQLPKDRFSAERLKGVDSTLKIQPAELGDSAVYLCASSLISGGQETQYFGPGTRLLVL.

CDR3 in DNA: TGTGCCAGTAGGCAGGGGAACACCGGGGAGCTGTTTTTT. As protein: CASRQGNTGELFF. The gene calls are TRBV19 and TRBJ2-2; TRBD1 might be the D (5 bases). V dropped 6 bases and J dropped 1 base, with 6 bases sitting between them. The CDR3 covers 13 residues. Germline CDR1 and CDR2: LNHDA and SQIVND (reference sequence).

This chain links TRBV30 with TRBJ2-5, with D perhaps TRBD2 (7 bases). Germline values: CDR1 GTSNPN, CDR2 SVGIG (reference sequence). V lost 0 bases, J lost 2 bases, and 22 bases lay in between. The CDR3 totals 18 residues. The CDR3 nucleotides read TGTGCCTGGAGTGTAGGCGGGATTGGGGGCGGGGGACAAGAGACCCAGTACTTC. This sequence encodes CAWSVGGIGGGGQETQYF.

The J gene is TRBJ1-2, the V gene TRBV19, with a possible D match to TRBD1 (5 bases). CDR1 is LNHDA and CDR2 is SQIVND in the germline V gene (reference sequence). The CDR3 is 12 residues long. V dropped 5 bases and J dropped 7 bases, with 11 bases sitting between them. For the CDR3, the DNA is TGTGCCAGTAGTTGGGGGGTCTCTGGCTACACCTTC. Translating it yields CASSWGVSGYTF. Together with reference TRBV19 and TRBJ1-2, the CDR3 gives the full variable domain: DGGITQSPKYLFRKEGQNVTLSCEQNLNHDAMYWYRQDPGQGLRLIYYSQIVNDFQKGDIAEGYSVSREKKESFPLTVTSAQKNPTAFYLCASSWGVSGYTFGSGTRLTVV.

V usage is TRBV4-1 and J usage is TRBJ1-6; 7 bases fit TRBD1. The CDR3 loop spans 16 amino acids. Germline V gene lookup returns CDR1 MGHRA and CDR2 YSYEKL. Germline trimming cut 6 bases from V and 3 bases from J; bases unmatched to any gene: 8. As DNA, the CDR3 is TGCGCCAGCAGGTCGGAACAGGGGAACTATAATTCACCCCTCCACTTT. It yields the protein CASRSEQGNYNSPLHF.

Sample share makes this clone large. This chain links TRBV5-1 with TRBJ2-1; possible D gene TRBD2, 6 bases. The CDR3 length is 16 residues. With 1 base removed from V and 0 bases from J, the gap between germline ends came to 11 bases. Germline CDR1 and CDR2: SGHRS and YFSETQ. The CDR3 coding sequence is TGCGCCAGCAGCTTGTATAGCGGAAGCTCCTACAATGAGCAGTTCTTC. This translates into CASSLYSGSSYNEQFF. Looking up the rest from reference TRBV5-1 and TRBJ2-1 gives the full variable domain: KAGVTQTPRYLIKTRGQQVTLSCSPISGHRSVSWYQQTPGQGLQFLFEYFSETQRNKGNFPGRFSGRQFSNSRSEMNVSTLELGDSALYLCASSLYSGSSYNEQFFGPGTRLTVL.

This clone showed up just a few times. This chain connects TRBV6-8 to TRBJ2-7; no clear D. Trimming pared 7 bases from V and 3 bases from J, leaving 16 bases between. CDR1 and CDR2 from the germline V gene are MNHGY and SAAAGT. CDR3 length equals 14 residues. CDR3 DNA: TGTGCCAGCACCCAGAGCTGGGCGGACTACGAGCAGTACTTC. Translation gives CASTQSWADYEQYF.

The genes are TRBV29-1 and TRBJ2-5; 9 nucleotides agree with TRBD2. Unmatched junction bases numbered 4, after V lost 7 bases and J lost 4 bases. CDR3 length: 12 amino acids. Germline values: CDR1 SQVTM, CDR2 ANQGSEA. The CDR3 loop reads CSAAGGRETQYF. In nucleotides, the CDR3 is TGCAGCGCCGCGGGGGGGAGAGAGACCCAGTACTTC. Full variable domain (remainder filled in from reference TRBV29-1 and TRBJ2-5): SAVISQKPSRDICQRGTSLTIQCQVDSQVTMMFWYRQQPGQSLTLIATANQGSEATYESGFVIDKFPISRPNLTFSTLTVSNMSPEDSSIYLCSAAGGRETQYFGPGTRLLVL.

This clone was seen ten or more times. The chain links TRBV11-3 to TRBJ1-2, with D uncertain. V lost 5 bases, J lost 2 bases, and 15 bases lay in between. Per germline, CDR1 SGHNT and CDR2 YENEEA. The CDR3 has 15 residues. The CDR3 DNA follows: TGTGCCAGCAGCCCATCGGCGGCCCAGAACTATGGCTACACCTTC. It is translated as CASSPSAAQNYGYTF. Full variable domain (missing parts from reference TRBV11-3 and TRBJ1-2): EAGVVQSPRYKIIEKKQPVAFWCNPISGHNTLYWYLQNLGQGPELLIRYENEEAVDDSQLPKDRFSAERLKGVDSTLKIQPAELGDSAVYLCASSPSAAQNYGYTFGSGTRLTVV.

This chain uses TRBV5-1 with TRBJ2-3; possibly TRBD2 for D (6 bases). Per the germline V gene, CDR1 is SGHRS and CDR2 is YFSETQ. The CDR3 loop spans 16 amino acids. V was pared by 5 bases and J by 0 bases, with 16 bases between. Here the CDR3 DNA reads TGCGCCAGCAGTCCGATGGGGGGAACTAGCACAGATACGCAGTATTTT. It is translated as CASSPMGGTSTDTQYF.

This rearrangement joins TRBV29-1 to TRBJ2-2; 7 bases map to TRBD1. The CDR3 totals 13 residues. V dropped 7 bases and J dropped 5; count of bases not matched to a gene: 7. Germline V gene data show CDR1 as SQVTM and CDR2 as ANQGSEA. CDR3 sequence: CSGGQMGTGELFF. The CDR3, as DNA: TGCAGCGGGGGACAGATGGGGACCGGGGAGCTGTTTTTT.

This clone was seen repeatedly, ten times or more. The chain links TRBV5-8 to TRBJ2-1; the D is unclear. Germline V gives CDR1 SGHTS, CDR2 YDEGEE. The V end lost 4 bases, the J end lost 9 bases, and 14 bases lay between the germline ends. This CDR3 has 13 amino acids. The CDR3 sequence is CASSPEAAGEQFF. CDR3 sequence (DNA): TGTGCCAGCAGCCCAGAGGCGGCCGGTGAGCAGTTCTTC.